The clone carrying this TCR beta chain was found a few times. This entry is derived from a study of beta chain features in type 1 diabetes. Trimming at V came to 9 bases and at J to 4 bases, leaving 3 bases not matched to a gene. This CDR3 region has 12 residues. Germline assignment: CDR1 ENHRY and CDR2 SYGVKD. What was sequenced were expressed TCRB transcripts, since all of the isolated RNA had been reverse transcribed. This table comes from immunoSEQ multiplex PCR, and its TCRdb copy is limited to in-frame clones, with some not included. The table includes almost 250,000 clones, over 12% detected once.

The TCR was taken from a woman aged 40 to 50 in good health. The chain recombines TRBV10-3 with TRBJ2-7, with TRBD2 matching 10 bases. Sequenced material: naive CD4+ T cells from blood. CDR3 sequence reads: CAIGTSVYEQYF. The CDR3 DNA is TGTGCCATAGGGACTAGCGTTTACGAGCAGTACTTC.